The 8 T cell receptor beta chains reported below all come from one sample, sequenced in a study of blood T cell repertoires in COVID-19. Sequencing used immunoSEQ multiplex PCR; TCRdb keeps in-frame clones, though not all of them. The repertoire includes around 300,000 clones, around nine tenths of them detected once, and approximately 6.8% sits in the top ten. The sample was peripheral blood. These receptors were taken from a woman aged 30 to 39 with COVID-19, enrolled during active disease.

This clone was recorded only once. The V call is TRBV5-6, the J call TRBJ2-7, with D tentatively TRBD1 (6 bases). V lost 5 bases and J 1 base, leaving 13 bases between the germline ends. Germline CDR1 is SGHDT and CDR2 is YYEEEE. The CDR3 has 14 residues. CDR3 protein: CASRKTGSSYEQYF. CDR3 in DNA: TGTGCCAGCAGAAAGACAGGATCTTCCTACGAGCAGTACTTC.

The J gene is TRBJ1-1, the V gene TRBV28; 7 nucleotides align to TRBD1. There are 15 residues in the CDR3. The V gene end was trimmed by 6 bases and the J gene end by 2 bases; junction bases not matched to a gene: 9. Germline V gene lookup returns CDR1 MDHEN and CDR2 SYDVKM. CDR3 bases: TGTGCCAGCAGCGCCGGAGGGGGCAGCAACACTGAAGCTTTCTTT. This sequence encodes CASSAGGGSNTEAFF. The full variable domain, with the rest looked up from reference TRBV28 and TRBJ1-1, is DVKVTQSSRYLVKRTGEKVFLECVQDMDHENMFWYRQDPGLGLRLIYFSYDVKMKEKGDIPEGYSVSREKKERFSLILESASTNQTSMYLCASSAGGGSNTEAFFGQGTRLTVV.

The chain uses TRBV24-1 and TRBJ2-7; possibly TRBD2 for D (6 bases). Germline V gene sequence: CDR1 KGHDR, CDR2 SFDVKD. Trimming stripped 7 bases from V and 6 bases from J, with 12 bases between. The CDR3 has 12 residues. CDR3 residues: CATSRDFGEQYF. CDR3 DNA sequence: TGTGCCACCAGCCGGGACTTCGGCGAGCAGTACTTC.

This rearrangement joins TRBV18 to TRBJ2-1; possibly TRBD2 for D (6 bases). Deletions cut 6 bases from V and 5 bases from J, with 14 bases between. From germline, CDR1 is KGHSH and CDR2 LQKENI. The CDR3 loop spans 14 amino acids. The CDR3 sequence: CASSFRDSDNEQFF. In nucleotides, the CDR3 is TGTGCCAGCTCCTTCCGGGACTCAGACAATGAGCAGTTCTTC.

The rearrangement links TRBV6-2 or TRBV6-3 to TRBJ2-5, with TRBD2 identical over 7 bases. The CDR3 is 15 amino acids. After removal of 5 bases from V and 1 base from J, the junction contained 7 bases not matched to a gene. The germline CDR1 and CDR2 sequences are MNHEY and SVGEGT. The CDR3 is CASSAVGGIQETQYF. The CDR3 coding sequence is TGTGCCAGCAGTGCGGTCGGGGGGATCCAAGAGACCCAGTACTTC.

The chain recombines TRBV27 with TRBJ2-2, with 9 bases aligning to TRBD2. Germline V gene sequence: CDR1 MNHEY, CDR2 SMNVEV (reference sequence). The CDR3 loop spans 17 amino acids. V lost 5 bases and J lost 7; bases outside the gene matches: 14. The CDR3 reads CASSPPGVAGAVGELFF. In nucleotides, the CDR3 is TGTGCCAGCAGTCCCCCGGGGGTAGCGGGAGCTGTCGGGGAGCTGTTTTTT.

The chain couples TRBV30 to TRBJ2-1; D may be TRBD1 (6 bases). CDR3 length: 12 amino acids. The germline V and J ends were trimmed by 2 bases and 8 bases, with 10 bases remaining between them. Germline CDR1 and CDR2: GTSNPN and SVGIG (reference sequence). The CDR3 DNA reads TGTGCCTGGAGTTTACAGGGTGATGAGCAGTTCTTC. It yields the protein CAWSLQGDEQFF.

The genes are TRBV11-3 and TRBJ2-2; TRBD2 agrees at 9 bases. The CDR3 is made up of 17 amino acids. Germline V CDR1 and CDR2: SGHNT, YENEEA. The ends lost 3 bases at V and 3 bases at J; junction bases unmatched: 8. CDR3: CASSFGSGSLDTGELFF. The CDR3 DNA is TGTGCCAGCAGCTTTGGTAGCGGGAGTTTGGACACCGGGGAGCTGTTTTTT.